One and the same sample provided the 25 T cell receptor beta chains below, sequenced in a study of blood T cells in healthy people across ages. The second PCR ran roughly 6 to 11 cycles with a sample-barcoded 5' primer and J-beta primers. TCRdb recomputed calls from the 5' RACE reads with MiXCR, one row per CDR3 protein. The data contain some 1.8 million distinct CDR3 sequences, more than 35% of them singletons. The specimen sequenced was blood. These receptors all come from a human donor in good health.

The chain has TRBV5-1 and TRBJ1-4, with 10 bases aligning to TRBD1. J was trimmed by 6 bases and V by 4 bases; bases with no gene match: 3. From germline, CDR1 is SGHRS and CDR2 YFSETQ. CDR3 length: 14 amino acids. The CDR3 coding sequence is TGCGCCAGCAGCGCGGGACAGGGGTATGAAAAACTGTTTTTT. Translated: CASSAGQGYEKLFF.

This clonotype showed up just once. In DNA form, the CDR3 reads TGTGCCAGCAGCCTAGACAGGGGAGGTCGGCATGAGCAGTTCTTC. Translated: CASSLDRGGRHEQFF. The genes are TRBV2 and TRBJ2-1; 8 bases align to TRBD1. Unmatched junction bases numbered 12, after V lost 6 bases and J lost 8 bases. Germline loops: CDR1 SNHLY, CDR2 FYNNEI. This CDR3 has 15 amino acids. The whole variable domain, remainder taken from reference TRBV2 and TRBJ2-1, is EPEVTQTPSHQVTQMGQEVILRCVPISNHLYFYWYRQILGQKVEFLVSFYNNEISEKSEIFDDQFSVERPDGSNFTLKIRSTKLEDSAMYFCASSLDRGGRHEQFFGPGTRLTVL.

This chain connects TRBV28 to TRBJ2-7; 8 bases match TRBD2. The V and J ends lost 5 bases and 0 bases, in that order; junction bases with no gene match: 12. The germline V gene encodes CDR1 MDHEN and CDR2 SYDVKM. The CDR3 is made up of 17 amino acids. CDR3 sequence (DNA): TGTGCCAGCAGTCCATCGGCGGGGGGTCCCCGCTCCTACGAGCAGTACTTC. This sequence encodes CASSPSAGGPRSYEQYF.

This sequence joins TRBV5-1 and TRBJ1-1; D may be TRBD1 (5 bases). The CDR3 contains 17 residues. The germline gives CDR1 SGHRS, CDR2 YFSETQ. V lost 0 bases, J lost 0 bases, and 15 bases lay in between. The CDR3 sequence is CASSLVGAGSMNTEAFF. CDR3 bases: TGCGCCAGCAGCTTGGTTGGAGCAGGGTCGATGAACACTGAAGCTTTCTTT.

The chain couples TRBV6-6 to TRBJ1-2; unclear D gene. CDR3 size: 15 residues. Per germline, CDR1 MNHNY and CDR2 SVGAGI (reference sequence). V was trimmed by 8 bases and J by 1 base, leaving 17 bases between them. The CDR3 loop reads CASYREGILNYGYTF. The CDR3 region has the DNA TGTGCCAGCTACCGCGAGGGCATTCTTAACTATGGCTACACCTTC.

This clonotype occurred a few times. The chain joins TRBV7-9 to TRBJ2-5; the D is unclear. The germline CDR1 and CDR2 sequences are SEHNR and FQNEAQ (reference sequence). The CDR3 contains 12 residues. Deletions cut 5 bases from V and 2 bases from J, with 6 bases between. DNA for the CDR3: TGTGCCAGCAGCACCCAACAAGAGACCCAGTACTTC. Translation gives CASSTQQETQYF.

A few counts support this clonotype. J is TRBJ2-3 and V is TRBV12-3 or TRBV12-4; 8 nucleotides line up with TRBD1. With V trimmed by 5 bases and J by 5 bases, 18 bases remained unmatched. The CDR3 length is 18 residues. The CDR3 loop is CASSPPRPGRGLRDTQYF. DNA of the CDR3: TGTGCCAGCAGTCCCCCCCGACCCGGCAGGGGGCTGAGAGATACGCAGTATTTT.

This clonotype came up a few times. The V and J genes are TRBV28 and TRBJ2-1; TRBD2 matches at 7 bases. Germline V gene lookup returns CDR1 MDHEN and CDR2 SYDVKM. CDR3 length equals 19 residues. V dropped 5 bases and J dropped 2; count of bases not matched to a gene: 18. The CDR3, as DNA: TGTGCCAGCAGTCCCTCGACCCCGGCTAGCGGCGGTACCTACAATGAGCAGTTCTTC. Encoded protein: CASSPSTPASGGTYNEQFF. The entire variable domain, with the rest obtained from reference TRBV28 and TRBJ2-1, is as follows: DVKVTQSSRYLVKRTGEKVFLECVQDMDHENMFWYRQDPGLGLRLIYFSYDVKMKEKGDIPEGYSVSREKKERFSLILESASTNQTSMYLCASSPSTPASGGTYNEQFFGPGTRLTVL.

This clonotype has more than one count but fewer than ten. The V and J genes are TRBV9 and TRBJ2-7, with D possibly matching TRBD1 (5 bases). The CDR3 runs 15 residues. CDR1 is SGDLS, CDR2 YYNGEE, per germline. Trimming shortened V by 4 bases and J by 1 base, and 15 bases separated the two germline ends. This CDR3 reads CASSPQGSYSYEQYF. The CDR3 DNA reads as TGTGCCAGCAGCCCTCAGGGAAGTTATTCCTACGAGCAGTACTTC.

A few counts support this clonotype. Germline and junction disagree at one end, which may indicate a read error. The rearrangement uses TRBV7-9 and TRBJ2-7, with a weak D call TRBD2 (5 bases). The length of the CDR3 is 13 residues. Looked up from germline, CDR1 is SEHNR and CDR2 is FQNEAQ (reference sequence). CDR3 sequence (DNA): TGTGCCGGCAGCTCCCCGATTAGCGTCGAGCAGTACTTC. Its translation is CAGSSPISVEQYF.

The chain couples TRBV29-1 to TRBJ2-1; maybe TRBD1 (6 bases). Germline CDR1 SQVTM, CDR2 ANQGSEA. CDR3 length: 13 residues. CDR3 in DNA: TGCAGTGGCCTGGGGGCTTTCTACAATGAGCAGTTCTTC. Its translation: CSGLGAFYNEQFF.

J is TRBJ2-4 and V is TRBV27, with a possible D match to TRBD1 (5 bases). Trimming left V 5 bases short and J 3 bases short, with 11 bases between. The CDR3 loop spans 14 amino acids. Germline-derived CDR1 and CDR2 are MNHEY and SMNVEV (reference sequence). The CDR3 region is CASSLRQYKNIQYF. CDR3 nucleotides: TGTGCCAGCAGTCTCCGACAGTACAAAAACATTCAGTACTTC.

This chain uses TRBV20-1 with TRBJ2-1, with TRBD2 as a possible D gene (6 bases). This CDR3 spans 14 amino acids. V lost 5 bases, J lost 1 base, and 12 bases lay in between. Per germline, CDR1 DFQATT and CDR2 SNEGSKA (reference sequence). In DNA form, the CDR3 reads TGCAGTGCTTACCTTAGCGGTTCCTACAATGAGCAGTTCTTC. Translated: CSAYLSGSYNEQFF.

V usage is TRBV29-1 and J usage is TRBJ2-2; a weak D match, TRBD1 (6 bases). Trimming left V 7 bases short and J 6 bases short, with 12 bases between. The germline CDR1 and CDR2 sequences are SQVTM and ANQGSEA. The CDR3 is 12 amino acids. This CDR3 reads CSGAGVSGELFF. The CDR3 nucleotides read TGCAGCGGAGCAGGGGTCTCCGGGGAGCTGTTTTTT.

V gene TRBV6-1 combines with J gene TRBJ1-5; D not certain. The length of the CDR3 is 14 residues. Trimming cost V 3 bases and J 5 bases, with 11 bases left between them. CDR1 is MNHNS and CDR2 is SASEGT in the germline V gene. CDR3 sequence: CASSENWDDQPQHF. CDR3 DNA sequence: TGTGCCAGCAGTGAGAATTGGGATGATCAGCCCCAGCATTTT.

This clonotype was recorded a few times. The CDR3 is CASSSKRNEQFF. In DNA, the CDR3 is TGTGCCAGCAGTTCTAAGAGAAATGAGCAGTTCTTC. The J gene is TRBJ2-1, the V gene TRBV6-6, with D unresolved. Germline V lookup: CDR1 MNHNY, CDR2 SVGAGI (reference sequence). The V end was cut by 4 bases, the J end by 7 bases, with 8 bases between. CDR3 length: 12 residues.

The rearrangement links TRBV6-1 to TRBJ1-1; D is uncertain. The CDR3 is made up of 14 amino acids. V was pared by 0 bases and J by 8 bases, with 13 bases between. The germline V gene encodes CDR1 MNHNS and CDR2 SASEGT. In DNA form, the CDR3 reads TGTGCCAGCAGTGAAGCGCTTCGGGCAGTCGAAGCTTTCTTT. The encoded protein is CASSEALRAVEAFF.

V and J are TRBV7-8 and TRBJ2-1; a weak D match, TRBD1 (6 bases). Trimming removed 5 bases from V and 5 bases from J, with 16 bases in between. The CDR3 sequence is 15 residues long. Germline CDR1 SGHVS, CDR2 FQNEAQ. CDR3 sequence reads: CASSQRQVVDNEQFF. Written as DNA, the CDR3 is TGTGCCAGCAGCCAGAGACAGGTTGTGGACAATGAGCAGTTCTTC. The full variable domain, completed using reference TRBV7-8 and TRBJ2-1, is GAGVSQSPRYKVAKRGQDVALRCDPISGHVSLFWYQQALGQGPEFLTYFQNEAQLDKSGLPSDRFFAERPEGSVSTLKIQRTQQEDSAVYLCASSQRQVVDNEQFFGPGTRLTVL.

The rearrangement links TRBV20-1 to TRBJ2-7; D call uncertain. Trimming pared 5 bases from V and 7 bases from J, leaving 27 bases between. CDR1 and CDR2 (germline): DFQATT, SNEGSKA (reference sequence). This CDR3 contains 16 residues. The CDR3 coding sequence is TGCAGTGCTTCTCACCTGACCAGAAGAGTCTACAATGAGCAGTACTTC. Translated: CSASHLTRRVYNEQYF.

CDR3: CASSYSRPRGIYQPQHF. The DNA for the CDR3 is TGTGCCAGCAGTTACTCACGACCCAGGGGAATTTATCAGCCCCAGCATTTT. V gene TRBV6-6 combines with J gene TRBJ1-5; possibly TRBD1 for D (6 bases). Germline assignment: CDR1 MNHNY and CDR2 SVGAGI (reference sequence). There are 17 residues in the CDR3. The V end was cut by 0 bases, the J end by 5 bases, with 17 bases between.

The genes are TRBV27 and TRBJ1-4; D may be TRBD1 (5 bases). V lost 5 bases and J 8 bases, leaving 21 bases between the germline ends. Germline V gene sequence: CDR1 MNHEY, CDR2 SMNVEV (reference sequence). This CDR3 region has 16 residues. The CDR3 here is CASSPVDGTAGEKLFF. The CDR3 nucleotides are TGTGCCAGCAGTCCCGTCGACGGGACGGCGGGGGAAAAACTGTTTTTT.

This sequence joins TRBV4-2 and TRBJ2-2; D may match TRBD1 or TRBD2 (6 bases each). The germline gives CDR1 LGHNA, CDR2 YNFKEQ. The germline V and J ends were trimmed by 4 bases and 5 bases, with 14 bases remaining between them. The CDR3 runs to 15 residues. CDR3 bases: TGTGCCAGCAGCCCGGAGGAGGGGGGAACCGGGGAGCTGTTTTTT. It translates to CASSPEEGGTGELFF.

The chain carries TRBV20-1 and TRBJ2-5, with 7 bases that match TRBD1. CDR3 size: 15 residues. Germline CDR1 and CDR2: DFQATT and SNEGSKA (reference sequence). Losses at the gene ends were 3 bases for V and 5 bases for J; bases not matched to a gene: 12. CDR3 nucleotides: TGCAGTGCTAGCCGGAACCGGGACAGTCAGGAGACCCAGTACTTC. It translates to CSASRNRDSQETQYF.

This clonotype has just a few counts. CDR3 DNA: TGTGCCAGCAGTGAGCTCTCCATCGGGACTCGAAGGGATGGCTACACCTTC. It specifies CASSELSIGTRRDGYTF. The rearrangement uses TRBV25-1 and TRBJ1-2; D is possibly TRBD1 (5 bases). Trimming took 3 bases from V and 6 from J, leaving 23 bases between them. The CDR3 contains 17 residues. CDR1 and CDR2 from the germline V gene are MGHDK and SYGVNS.

The CDR3 DNA is TGCGCCAGCAGCGCTACAGGGGTTGAAGCTTTCTTT. This codes for CASSATGVEAFF. The genes are TRBV5-1 and TRBJ1-1; 7 nucleotides match TRBD1. Unmatched junction bases numbered 4, after V lost 4 bases and J lost 7 bases. The CDR3 is made up of 12 amino acids. Germline loops: CDR1 SGHRS, CDR2 YFSETQ.